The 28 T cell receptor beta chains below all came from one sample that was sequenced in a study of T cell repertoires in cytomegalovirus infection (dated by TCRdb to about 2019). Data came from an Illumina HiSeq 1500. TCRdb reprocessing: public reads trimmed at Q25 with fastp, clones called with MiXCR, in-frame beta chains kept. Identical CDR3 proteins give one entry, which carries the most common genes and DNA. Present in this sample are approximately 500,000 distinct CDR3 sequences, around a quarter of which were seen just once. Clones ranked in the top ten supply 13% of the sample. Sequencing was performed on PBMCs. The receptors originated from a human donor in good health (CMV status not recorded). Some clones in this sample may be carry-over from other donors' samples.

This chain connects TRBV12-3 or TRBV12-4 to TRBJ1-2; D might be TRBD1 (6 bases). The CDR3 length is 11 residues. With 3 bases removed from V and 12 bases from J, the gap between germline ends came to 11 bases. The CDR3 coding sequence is TGTGCCAGCAGTTTCATGACAGGCCACACCTTC. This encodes CASSFMTGHTF.

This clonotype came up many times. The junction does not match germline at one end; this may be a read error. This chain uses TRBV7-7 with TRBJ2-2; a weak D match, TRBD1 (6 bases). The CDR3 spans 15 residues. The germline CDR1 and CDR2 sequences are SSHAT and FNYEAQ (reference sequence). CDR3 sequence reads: CASSQGTPNTGELFF. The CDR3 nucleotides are TGTGCTAGCAGCCAAGGGACACCAAACACCGGGGAGCTGTTTTTT.

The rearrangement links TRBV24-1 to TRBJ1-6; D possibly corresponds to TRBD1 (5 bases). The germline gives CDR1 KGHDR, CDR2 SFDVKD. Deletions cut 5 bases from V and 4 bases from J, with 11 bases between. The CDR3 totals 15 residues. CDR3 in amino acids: CATSAGTGYNSPLHF. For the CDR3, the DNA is TGTGCCACCAGTGCCGGGACCGGTTATAATTCACCCCTCCACTTT.

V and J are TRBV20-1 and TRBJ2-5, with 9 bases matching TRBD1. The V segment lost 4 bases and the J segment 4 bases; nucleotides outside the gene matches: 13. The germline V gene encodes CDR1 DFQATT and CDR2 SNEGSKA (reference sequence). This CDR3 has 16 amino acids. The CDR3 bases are TGCAGTGCTAATCGTCCCGGGACAGGGATCGGAGAGACCCAGTACTTC. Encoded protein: CSANRPGTGIGETQYF.

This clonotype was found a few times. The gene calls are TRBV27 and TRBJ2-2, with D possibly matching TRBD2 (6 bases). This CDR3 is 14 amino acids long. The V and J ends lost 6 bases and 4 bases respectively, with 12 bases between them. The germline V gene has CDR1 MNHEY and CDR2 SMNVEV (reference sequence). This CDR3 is CASRRDFTTGELFF. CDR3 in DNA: TGTGCCAGCAGGCGGGACTTCACCACCGGGGAGCTGTTTTTT.

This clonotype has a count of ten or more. CDR3 sequence (DNA): TGTGCCAGCAGCTTAGAGGGACAACGGAATGAGCAGTTCTTC. It specifies CASSLEGQRNEQFF. The chain employs TRBV11-3 and TRBJ2-1, with D possibly TRBD1 on 6 matching bases. V was pared by 0 bases and J by 7 bases, with 10 bases between. CDR1 is SGHNT and CDR2 is YENEEA in the germline V gene. This CDR3 comprises 14 residues.

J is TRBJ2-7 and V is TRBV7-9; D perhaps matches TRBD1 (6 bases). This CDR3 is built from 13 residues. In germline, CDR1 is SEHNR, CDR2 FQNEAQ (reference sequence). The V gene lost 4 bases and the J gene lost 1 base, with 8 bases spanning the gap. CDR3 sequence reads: CASSSRGSYEQYV. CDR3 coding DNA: TGTGCCAGCAGCTCTAGGGGGTCCTACGAGCAGTACGTC.

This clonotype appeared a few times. The CDR3 reads CASSFFSGGSDTQYF. The CDR3 DNA sequence: TGCGCCAGCAGCTTTTTTTCCGGGGGTTCAGATACGCAGTATTTT. This chain links TRBV5-1 with TRBJ2-3; D perhaps matches TRBD2 (6 bases). The CDR3 totals 15 residues. Trimming shortened V by 2 bases and J by 4 bases, and 14 bases separated the two germline ends. The germline gives CDR1 SGHRS, CDR2 YFSETQ.

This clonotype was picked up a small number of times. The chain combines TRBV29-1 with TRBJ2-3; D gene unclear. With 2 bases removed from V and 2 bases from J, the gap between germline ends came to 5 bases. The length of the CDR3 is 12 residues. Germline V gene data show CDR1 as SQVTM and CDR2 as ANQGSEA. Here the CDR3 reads CSVEPATDTQYF. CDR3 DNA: TGCAGCGTTGAACCAGCCACAGATACGCAGTATTTT.

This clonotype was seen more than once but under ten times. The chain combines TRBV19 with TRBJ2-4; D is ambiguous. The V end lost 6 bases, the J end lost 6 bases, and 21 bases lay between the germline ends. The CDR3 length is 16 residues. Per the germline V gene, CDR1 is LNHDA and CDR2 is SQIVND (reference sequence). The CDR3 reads CASSPLRGQQSNIQYF. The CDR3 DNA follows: TGTGCCAGTAGCCCTTTGCGAGGCCAGCAATCAAACATTCAGTACTTC.

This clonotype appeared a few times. The CDR3 sequence is CASSFTSEPRSSYEQYV. CDR3 nucleotides: TGTGCCAGCAGCTTTACTTCGGAACCGCGCAGCTCCTACGAGCAGTACGTC. This rearrangement joins TRBV7-2 to TRBJ2-7; no reliable D call. V lost 3 bases and J 0 bases, leaving 18 bases between the germline ends. CDR3 length equals 17 residues. CDR1 and CDR2 from the germline V gene are SGHTA and FQGNSA.

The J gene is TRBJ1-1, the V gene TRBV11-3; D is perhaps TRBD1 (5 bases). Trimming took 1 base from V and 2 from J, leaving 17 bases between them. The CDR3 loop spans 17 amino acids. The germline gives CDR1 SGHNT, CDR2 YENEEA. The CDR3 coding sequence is TGTGCCAGCAGCTTAGGGGCGGTGACAGCGCTTAACACTGAAGCTTTCTTT. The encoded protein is CASSLGAVTALNTEAFF.

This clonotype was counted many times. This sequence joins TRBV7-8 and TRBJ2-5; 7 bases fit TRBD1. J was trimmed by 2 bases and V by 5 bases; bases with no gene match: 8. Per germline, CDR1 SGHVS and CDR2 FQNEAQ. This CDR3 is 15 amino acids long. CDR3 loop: CASSNGTVLQETQYF. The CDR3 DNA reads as TGTGCCAGCAGCAACGGGACAGTACTTCAAGAGACCCAGTACTTC.

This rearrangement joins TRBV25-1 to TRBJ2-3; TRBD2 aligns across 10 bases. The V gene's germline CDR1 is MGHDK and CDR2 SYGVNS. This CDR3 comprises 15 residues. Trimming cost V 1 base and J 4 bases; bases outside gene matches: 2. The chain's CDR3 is CASSEFLAGADTQYF. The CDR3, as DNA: TGTGCCAGCAGTGAATTCCTAGCGGGAGCAGATACGCAGTATTTT.

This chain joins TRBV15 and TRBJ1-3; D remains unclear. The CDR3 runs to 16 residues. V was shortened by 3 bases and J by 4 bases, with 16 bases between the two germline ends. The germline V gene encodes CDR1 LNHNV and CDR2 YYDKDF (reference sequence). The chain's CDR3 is CATSSGQAGAGNTIYF. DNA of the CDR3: TGTGCCACCAGCAGTGGCCAAGCTGGAGCGGGAAACACCATATATTTT.

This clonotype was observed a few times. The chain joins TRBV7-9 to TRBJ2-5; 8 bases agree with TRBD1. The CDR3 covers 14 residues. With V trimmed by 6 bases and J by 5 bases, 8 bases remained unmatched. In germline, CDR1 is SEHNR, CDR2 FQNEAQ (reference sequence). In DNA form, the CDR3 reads TGTGCCAGCAGGAGCGGACAGGGTGGGGAGACCCAGTACTTC. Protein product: CASRSGQGGETQYF.

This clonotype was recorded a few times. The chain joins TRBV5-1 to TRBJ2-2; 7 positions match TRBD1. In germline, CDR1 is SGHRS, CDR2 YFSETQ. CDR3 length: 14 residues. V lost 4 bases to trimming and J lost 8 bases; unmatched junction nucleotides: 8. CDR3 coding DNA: TGCGCCAGCAGCCCCGAACAGGGGCTGGGGGAGCTGTTTTTT. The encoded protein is CASSPEQGLGELFF.

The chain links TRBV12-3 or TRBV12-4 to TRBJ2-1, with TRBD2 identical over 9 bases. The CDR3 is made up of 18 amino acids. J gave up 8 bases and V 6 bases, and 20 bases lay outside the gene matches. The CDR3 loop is CASSETIIAGAWEDEQFF. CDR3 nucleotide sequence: TGTGCCAGCAGCGAAACGATAATAGCGGGAGCCTGGGAGGATGAGCAGTTCTTC.

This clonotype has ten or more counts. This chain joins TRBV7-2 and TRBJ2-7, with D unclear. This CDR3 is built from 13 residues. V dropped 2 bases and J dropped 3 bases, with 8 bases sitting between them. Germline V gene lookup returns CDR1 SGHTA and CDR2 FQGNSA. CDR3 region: CASSLFPHYEQYF. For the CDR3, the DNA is TGTGCCAGCAGCTTATTCCCGCACTACGAGCAGTACTTC.

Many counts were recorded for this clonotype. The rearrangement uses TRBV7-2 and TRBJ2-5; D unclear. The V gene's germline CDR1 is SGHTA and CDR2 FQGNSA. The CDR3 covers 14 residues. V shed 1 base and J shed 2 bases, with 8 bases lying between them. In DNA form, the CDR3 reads TGTGCCAGCAGCTTAGTATCCGTACAAGAGACCCAGTACTTC. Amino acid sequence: CASSLVSVQETQYF.

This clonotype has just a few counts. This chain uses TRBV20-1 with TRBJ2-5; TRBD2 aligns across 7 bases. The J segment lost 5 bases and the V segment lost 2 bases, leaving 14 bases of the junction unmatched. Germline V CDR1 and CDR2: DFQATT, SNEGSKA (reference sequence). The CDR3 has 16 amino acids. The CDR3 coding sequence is TGCAGTGCTAGACCGGCCACGGGACTAAAATCGGAGACCCAGTACTTC. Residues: CSARPATGLKSETQYF.

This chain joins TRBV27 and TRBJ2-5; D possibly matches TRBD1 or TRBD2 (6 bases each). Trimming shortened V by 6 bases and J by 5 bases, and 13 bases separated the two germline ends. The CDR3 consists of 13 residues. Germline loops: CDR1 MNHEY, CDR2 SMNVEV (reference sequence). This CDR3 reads CASSGTGGETQYF. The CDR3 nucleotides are TGTGCCAGCAGCGGGACTGGGGGCGAGACCCAGTACTTC.

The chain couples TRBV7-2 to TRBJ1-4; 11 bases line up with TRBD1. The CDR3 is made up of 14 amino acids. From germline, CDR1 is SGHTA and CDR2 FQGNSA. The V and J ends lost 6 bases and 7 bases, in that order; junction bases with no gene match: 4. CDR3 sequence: CASRSGTGGEKLFF. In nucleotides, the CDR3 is TGTGCCAGCAGGTCCGGGACAGGGGGTGAAAAACTGTTTTTT. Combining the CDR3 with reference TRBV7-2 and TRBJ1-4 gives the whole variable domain GAGVSQSPSNKVTEKGKDVELRCDPISGHTALYWYRQSLGQGLEFLIYFQGNSAPDKSGLPSDRFSAERTGGSVSTLTIQRTQQEDSAVYLCASRSGTGGEKLFFGSGTQLSVL.

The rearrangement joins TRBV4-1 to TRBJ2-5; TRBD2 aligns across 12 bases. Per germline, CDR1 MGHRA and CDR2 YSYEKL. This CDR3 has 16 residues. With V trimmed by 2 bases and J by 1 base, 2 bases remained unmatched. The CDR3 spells CASSQPGLAGQETQYF. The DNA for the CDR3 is TGCGCCAGCAGCCAACCGGGACTAGCGGGCCAAGAGACCCAGTACTTC.

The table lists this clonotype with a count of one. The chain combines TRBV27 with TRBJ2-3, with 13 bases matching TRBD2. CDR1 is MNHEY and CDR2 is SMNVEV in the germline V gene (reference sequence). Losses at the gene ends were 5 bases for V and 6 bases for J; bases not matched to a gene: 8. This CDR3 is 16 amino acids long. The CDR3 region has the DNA TGTGCCAGCAGTACCGGACTAGCGGGAGATGCGGATACGCAGTATTTT. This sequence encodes CASSTGLAGDADTQYF.

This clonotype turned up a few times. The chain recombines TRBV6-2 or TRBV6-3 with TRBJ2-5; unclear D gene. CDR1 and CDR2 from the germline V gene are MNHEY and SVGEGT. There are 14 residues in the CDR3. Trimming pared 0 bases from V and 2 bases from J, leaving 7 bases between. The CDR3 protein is CASSYSSLQETQYF. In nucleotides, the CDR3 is TGTGCCAGCAGTTACTCGTCTTTACAAGAGACCCAGTACTTC.

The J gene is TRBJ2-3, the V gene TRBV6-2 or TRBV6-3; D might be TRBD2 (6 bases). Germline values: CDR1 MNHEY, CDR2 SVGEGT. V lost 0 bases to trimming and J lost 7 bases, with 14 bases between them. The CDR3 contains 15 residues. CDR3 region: CASSYSTGELNTQYF. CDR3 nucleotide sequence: TGTGCCAGCAGTTACTCGACGGGAGAGTTAAATACGCAGTATTTT.

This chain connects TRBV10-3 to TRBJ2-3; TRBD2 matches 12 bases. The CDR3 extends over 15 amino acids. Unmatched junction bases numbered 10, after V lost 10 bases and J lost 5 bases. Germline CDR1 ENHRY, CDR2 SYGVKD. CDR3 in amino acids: CATETSGSGGDTQYF. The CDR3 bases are TGTGCCACCGAGACTAGCGGGAGCGGCGGAGATACGCAGTATTTT.